These T cell receptor beta chains were read from a single sample in a study of T cell repertoires in cytomegalovirus infection. TCRdb ran MiXCR on the reads and lists one entry per CDR3 protein. The sample gives a few hundred thousand distinct CDR3 sequences, 40% of which show up once; 48% is in the top ten. No antigen has been assigned to these receptors. Material: cultured PBMCs, obtained from culture after CMV antigen stimulation. These receptor sequences come from a human donor in good health (CMV status not recorded). Some clones in this sample may be carry-over from other donors' samples. The CDR3 runs from the conserved cysteine through the conserved F or W. Each record gives: V gene, clone size, D gene, J gene, CDR3 DNA, CDR3 protein. A D gene is named only where the DNA matches it firmly. Part of the rows lack a size; the others show once, few, many or a class for expanded clones.

>TRBV5-5|few|TRBD2|TRBJ2-1
TGTGCCAGCAGCTATGGACTAGCGGACTACAATGAGCAGTTCTTC
CASSYGLADYNEQFF
>TRBV12-3/TRBV12-4|-|-|TRBJ2-7
TGTGCCAGCAGTTTCATGAGGGACGAGCAGTACTTC
CASSFMRDEQYF
>TRBV27|-|-|TRBJ1-5
TGTGCCAGCAGTTTCCACTACGTCCCTGTCAACCAGCCCCAGCATTTT
CASSFHYVPVNQPQHF
>TRBV5-1|few|-|TRBJ2-7
TGCGCCAGCAGCCTTCTCCAGGGGCCAGCGGGCGAGCAGTACTTC
CASSLLQGPAGEQYF
>TRBV7-2|-|TRBD2|TRBJ2-7
TGTGCCACGGGGAGGGGCCATCACGAGCAGTACTTC
CATGRGHHEQYF
>TRBV4-1|few|-|TRBJ2-7
TGCGCCAGCAGCCCGACACCCGGGCAGGTCCCAGGGGACGAGCAGTACTTC
CASSPTPGQVPGDEQYF
>TRBV27|-|-|TRBJ2-1
TGTGCCAGCAGCCCTACAGGGAAGGAGCAGTTCTTC
CASSPTGKEQFF
>TRBV12-3/TRBV12-4|-|-|TRBJ2-3
TGTGCCAGCAGTCCCCGTGGTAGCGTCACAGATACGCAGTATTTT
CASSPRGSVTDTQYF
>TRBV6-6|-|TRBD2|TRBJ2-3
TGTGCCAGCAGTTCCACCGGAGCGGGGGGGGGAGATACGCAGTATTTT
CASSSTGAGGGDTQYF
>TRBV6-1|few|TRBD1|TRBJ1-1
TGTGCCAGCAGTGAAGTTCACAGGGGGCAGGAAGCTTTCTTT
CASSEVHRGQEAFF
>TRBV10-3|few|-|TRBJ2-2
TGTGCCCATAGACCCAATACGAACACCGGGGAGCTGTTTTTT
CAHRPNTNTGELFF
>TRBV12-3/TRBV12-4|few|-|TRBJ2-2
TGTGCCAGCAGGACAGGAATCGGGAGCACCGGGGAGCTGTTTTTT
CASRTGIGSTGELFF
>TRBV20-1|-|-|TRBJ2-3
TGCAGTGCTCCCCCGGGGCGGGGCCCAGATACGCAGTATTTT
CSAPPGRGPDTQYF
>TRBV7-8|-|-|TRBJ2-6
TGTGCCAGCAGACTGACAGGCTCTGGGGCCAACGTCCTGACTTTC
CASRLTGSGANVLTF
>TRBV11-3|-|-|TRBJ2-3
TGTGCCAGCAGCTTAGGGGCCACCAGGGCCCCAACCTCACAGGATACGCAGTATTTT
CASSLGATRAPTSQDTQYF
>TRBV27|few|TRBD1|TRBJ1-2
TGTGCCAGCAGGCGTCGTCGGGGCGTCTGGCAGGGGGTCTATGGCTACACCTTC
CASRRRRGVWQGVYGYTF
>TRBV11-2|once|-|TRBJ1-1
TGTGCCAGCAGCTGGGCGGGGGCTCGGGCTGAAGCTTTCTTT
CASSWAGARAEAFF
>TRBV7-2|-|-|TRBJ2-7
TGTGCCAGCAGCTTCAGGGTCGGCTACGAGCAGTACTTC
CASSFRVGYEQYF
>TRBV20-1|-|TRBD1|TRBJ1-1
TGCAGTGCTAGTTTCCCAGGGGGAAACACTGAAGCTTTCTTT
CSASFPGGNTEAFF
>TRBV7-8|-|-|TRBJ2-3
TGTGCCAGCAGCCCCGACTATCTGGGACGGACCACAGATACGCAGTATTTT
CASSPDYLGRTTDTQYF
>TRBV7-2|-|-|TRBJ2-2
TGTGCCATCAACAGGGTGGGCGCCGGGGAGCTGTTTTTT
CAINRVGAGELFF
>TRBV20-1|-|-|TRBJ1-5
TGCAGTGCTACCGGGGGGGGGCGGAATCAGCCCCAGCATTTT
CSATGGGRNQPQHF
>TRBV7-8|-|TRBD1|TRBJ1-1
TGTGCCAGCAGCTTAGGAGGGGGACAGGGCCTTTTTGGCACTGAAGCTTTCTTT
CASSLGGGQGLFGTEAFF
>TRBV7-6|-|TRBD1|TRBJ1-2
TGTGCCAGCAGCATCGGGACAGGGTTCTACTATGGCTACACCTTC
CASSIGTGFYYGYTF
>TRBV20-1|-|TRBD1|TRBJ1-5
TGCAGTGCTAGTCAGGGGAACAGGGGAAGGCGCAATCAGCCCCAGCATTTT
CSASQGNRGRRNQPQHF
>TRBV7-2|few|TRBD1|TRBJ2-7
TGTGCCAGCAGGAAAAAGACAGGGTCGTTGGTGCAGTACTTC
CASRKKTGSLVQYF
>TRBV6-2/TRBV6-3|-|-|TRBJ2-2
TGTGCCAGCAGCCTGGCCCTTCAACTAGGACAGACCGGGGAGCTGTTTTTT
CASSLALQLGQTGELFF
>TRBV5-4|-|-|TRBJ2-1
TGTGCCAGCAGCCACTACAATGAGCAGTTCTTC
CASSHYNEQFF
>TRBV5-6|-|TRBD1|TRBJ2-7
TGTGCCAGCAGCCCACAGGGGGGATACTACGAGCAGTACTTC
CASSPQGGYYEQYF
>TRBV11-3|-|-|TRBJ2-3
TGTGCCAGCAGCTACGAGGGACGGACGCAGTATTTT
CASSYEGRTQYF
>TRBV7-2|few|-|TRBJ2-3
TGTGCCAGCAGCACTTATGGCGGGGGCAGGGATACGCAGTATTTT
CASSTYGGGRDTQYF
>TRBV11-2|-|-|TRBJ1-3
TGTGCCAGCAGCTTAGCAGGGACTCGAGAAAACACCATATATTTT
CASSLAGTRENTIYF
>TRBV6-1|few|-|TRBJ1-1
TGTGCCAGCAGTGAAGAGTTCGGGGCGGTAATGAACACTGAAGCTTTCTTT
CASSEEFGAVMNTEAFF
>TRBV7-6|-|-|TRBJ2-1
TGTGCCAGCAGCTTAGTGGGGGCCTGGGATGAGCAGTTCTTC
CASSLVGAWDEQFF
>TRBV7-2|many|-|TRBJ2-5
TGTGCCAGCAGCTTAAGCCTTGGAGAGACCCAGTACTTC
CASSLSLGETQYF
>TRBV7-2|-|-|TRBJ1-6
TGTGCCAGCACCGAGGGGTACTCCTATAATTCACCCCTCCACTTT
CASTEGYSYNSPLHF
>TRBV19|-|-|TRBJ1-1
TGTGCCAGTAGTCCCGAGGGGAGAAGCACTGAAGCTTTCTTT
CASSPEGRSTEAFF
>TRBV7-9|-|-|TRBJ2-7
TGTGCCAGCAGCTTAAGGGCAGTAGGCTACGAGCAGTACTTC
CASSLRAVGYEQYF
>TRBV2|-|-|TRBJ2-5
TGTGCCAGCAGTGGGCGGGCTCAAGAGACCCAGTACTTC
CASSGRAQETQYF
>TRBV7-9|many|TRBD2|TRBJ2-1
TGTGCCAGCACCGCAAGTAGCGGGGGGGCCGTGTTCTTC
CASTASSGGAVFF
>TRBV19|few|TRBD2|TRBJ2-2
TGTGCCAGTAGTCCAGTAGCGGGAAACACCGGGGAGCTGTTTTTT
CASSPVAGNTGELFF
>TRBV7-2|few|TRBD2|TRBJ2-3
TGTGCCAGCAGCTACCATCGGGGGGGGGCAGATACGCAGTATTTT
CASSYHRGGADTQYF
>TRBV7-4|-|-|TRBJ1-3
TGTGACCGTCGGGTTTCCTCTGGAAACACCATATATTTT
CDRRVSSGNTIYF
>TRBV15|-|-|TRBJ2-2
TGTGCCACCAGCAGAGAAGGCTGGGGGGACGGGGAGCTGTTTTTT
CATSREGWGDGELFF
>TRBV7-9|-|TRBD1|TRBJ2-7
TGTGCCAGCAGCTCCTGGTGGTCAGGGGGCCCCACCTCTAATTCCTACGAGCAGTACTTC
CASSSWWSGGPTSNSYEQYF
>TRBV28|few|-|TRBJ1-5
TGTGCCAGCGAAGTGGTAGGTCAGCCCCAGCATTTT
CASEVVGQPQHF
>TRBV20-1|-|TRBD2|TRBJ2-1
TGCAGGGCCACTAGCGGGAGCAACAATGAGCAGTTCTTC
CRATSGSNNEQFF
>TRBV7-2|-|-|TRBJ1-5
TGTGCCAGCAGCGGACGCGGTGGCAGGGTGGCTCAGCCCCAGCATTTT
CASSGRGGRVAQPQHF